Given below is one TCR beta chain in context. This record comes from a study of blood T cell repertoires in COVID-19. Study as a whole: In each case, the material was cDNA or gDNA derived from T cells, B-cell-depleted T cells, or PBMCs.

CDR1 is SGHRS and CDR2 is YFSETQ in the germline V gene. The CDR3 covers 16 residues. Germline trimming cut 4 bases from V and 3 bases from J; bases unmatched to any gene: 7. Enrollees, roughly 18 to 90 years old, lived in 24 US areas. Under the authors' procedure: How many nucleated cells were present was estimated from reference gene primer amplification. Clones were read by immunoSEQ multiplex PCR, and TCRdb kept only the in-frame ones, dropping some. V, J and clone size are taken as reported in that table, and D and trimming were inferred from the DNA itself. The table has approximately 150,000 clones, about 85% seen once.

The rearrangement links TRBV5-1 to TRBJ2-5; 12 bases agree with TRBD2. The sequence was obtained from a woman between 40 and 55 years old who had recovered from COVID-19. Sequenced material: PBMCs or T cells enriched from blood (not recorded which). The CDR3 nucleotides read TGCGCCAGCAGCGAGACTAGCGGGGGCAGGGAAGAGACCCAGTACTTC. Translating gives CASSETSGGREETQYF.